This T cell receptor (beta chain) is drawn from a study of prognosis after radiotherapy for stage I lung cancer. The overall study: Among the enrolled patients, some 15 had newly diagnosed primary stage I lung tumors, while several had oligometastatic NSCLC following surgical resection of the primary tumor.

Study results and caveats: It was reported that patients with metastases and those without them differed in TRBV and TRBJ gene usage.

The CDR3 runs to 11 residues. Germline V lookup: CDR1 SGHRS, CDR2 YFSETQ. Trimming stripped 6 bases from V and 2 bases from J, with 5 bases between. By two-round multiplex PCR, the TCR beta CDR3 was amplified from genomic DNA. Primers specific to each TRBV and TRBJ gene drove first-round PCR. PCR proceeded to a second round, and that round used universal primers. A single record per CDR3 protein comes from TCRdb applying MiXCR to the multiplex PCR reads. Among approximately 17,000 distinct CDR3 sequences listed, 29% were seen once. This clonotype was recorded at least ten times. The antigen is undetermined.

The source of this sequence is a donor older than 45 with non-small cell lung cancer. The V gene is TRBV5-1, the J gene TRBJ2-5; D remains unclear. Sample: PBMCs, taken before or after stereotactic body radiation therapy (not recorded which). CDR3 DNA sequence: TGCGCCAGCACCCTACAAGAGACCCAGTACTTC. Translation gives CASTLQETQYF.